The entry below gives a single T cell receptor (beta chain) sequence along with its context. As yet, its antigen is unknown. Distinct nucleotide sequences in the sample also encode this CDR3. This sample was included in a study of T cell responses to AZD1222 COVID-19 vaccine. Sequenced by immunoSEQ multiplex PCR; TCRdb stores in-frame clones only, minus some. Of some 180,000 clones in the sample, just under 90% were seen once. Notes on the study in general: Recipients of AZD1222 seropositive at baseline numbered only 6 or 7.

Looked up from germline, CDR1 is SEHNR and CDR2 is FQNEAQ (reference sequence). CDR3 length: 14 amino acids. V was pared by 5 bases and J by 0 bases, with 11 bases between. This sample comprised peripheral blood, obtained on day 0 of AZD1222 vaccination. V gene TRBV7-9 combines with J gene TRBJ2-7; D possibly corresponds to TRBD2 (6 bases). The TCR comes from an adult in good health. CDR3 residues: CASSPQGLSYEQYF. CDR3 DNA sequence: TGTGCCAGCAGCCCGCAGGGACTCTCCTACGAGCAGTACTTC.